This T cell receptor (beta chain) was recovered during a study of CD8 T cells in ankylosing spondylitis (dated by TCRdb to about 2017). For the study in its entirety: The study set out to find disease-linked TCR variants by profiling T cell receptor beta repertoires in ankylosing spondylitis patients and healthy donors. The full study cohort was made up of about two dozen ankylosing spondylitis patients and 95 to 130 healthy donors. Peripheral blood was sampled, and synovial fluid was also collected from ankylosing spondylitis patients. On the study overall, not on this receptor specifically: A TCR beta motif made up of seven or eight highly homologous amino acid variants appeared to be characteristic of blood from ankylosing spondylitis patients. Some of the motif variants had been reported before in the synovial fluid and blood of reactive arthritis patients, a finding that suggests common disease-initiation mechanisms. The disease-linked clones were reported to be significantly enriched in matched synovial fluid samples from ankylosing spondylitis patients. A CD8+ phenotype was shown by the disease-linked clones, which were found at relatively low frequencies in peripheral blood.

CDR1 SEHNR and CDR2 FQNEAQ are derived from the germline V gene (reference sequence). The CDR3 numbers 17 residues from cysteine through phenylalanine. The sequence is cut down to CDR3 DNA, 51 bases in frame from base 1. V and J are truncated by 1 base and 3 bases respectively, leaving an intervening sequence of 18 bases. Worth noting for this clonotype: No cognate antigen has been identified for it. The record has no base qualities; no much larger clone is one base away.

The data were produced on an Illumina HiSeq 2500. Quantitative 5'-RACE with molecular barcodes was the method used to prepare the TCR beta libraries. The authors' analysis ran thus. A new computational method based on a probabilistic model of VDJ rearrangement was used to identify disease-linked TCR variants. TCRdb reprocessing: public reads trimmed at Q25 with fastp, clones called with MiXCR, in-frame beta chains kept. CDR3 protein sequences are deduplicated, and each keeps its most common genes and DNA. The V and J calls reflect TCRdb's pipeline rather than the authors' work. Within this sample are 200,000 to 300,000 distinct CDR3 sequences, with about 10% of them counted one time only. Less than 7% of the sample is in the top ten clones.

The receptor chain draws on TRBV7-9 and TRBJ2-5; the D gene is perhaps TRBD2, from 5 matching bases. Sequencing was performed on blood, either unsorted or a sorted T cell fraction (not recorded which). The source is a male donor with ankylosing spondylitis or in good health (not recorded which). The nucleotides are TGTGCCAGCAGCTTAGAGGAGGTGGGAGTGGTCAAAGAGACCCAGTACTTC. The translation is CASSLEEVGVVKETQYF.